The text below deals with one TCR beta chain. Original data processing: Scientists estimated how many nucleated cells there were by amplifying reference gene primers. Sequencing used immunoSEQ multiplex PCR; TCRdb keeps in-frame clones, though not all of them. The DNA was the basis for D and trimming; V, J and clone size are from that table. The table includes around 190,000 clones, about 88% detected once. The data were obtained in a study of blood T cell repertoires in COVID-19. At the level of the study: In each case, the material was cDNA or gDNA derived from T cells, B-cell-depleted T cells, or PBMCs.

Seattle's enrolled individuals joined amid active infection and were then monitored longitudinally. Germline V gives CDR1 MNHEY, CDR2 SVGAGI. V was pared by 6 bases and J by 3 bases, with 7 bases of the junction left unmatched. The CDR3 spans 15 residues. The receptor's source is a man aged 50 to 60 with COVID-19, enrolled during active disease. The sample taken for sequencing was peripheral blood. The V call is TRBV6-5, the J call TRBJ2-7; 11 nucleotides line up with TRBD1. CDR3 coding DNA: TGTGCCAGCAGGCCAGGGACAGGGGGGATCTACGAGCAGTACTTC. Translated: CASRPGTGGIYEQYF.